This T cell receptor beta chain was identified in a study of blood T cell repertoires in COVID-19. Study-wide background: PBMCs, B-cell-depleted T cells, or T cells were the source of the cDNA or gDNA that made up the material.

CDR3 length: 12 residues. Trimming pared 5 bases from V and 4 bases from J, leaving 8 bases between. The germline V gene encodes CDR1 SNHLY and CDR2 FYNNEI. The table came from immunoSEQ multiplex PCR; TCRdb's copy has only in-frame clones and leaves some out. The sample lists over 150,000 clones; approximately 88% were seen once. Recovery meant two consecutive negative NP/OP PCR tests, professional clearance, or resolved symptoms. The origin of this receptor is a woman aged 18-35 years who had recovered from COVID-19. The sample comprised PBMCs or T cells enriched from blood (not recorded which). This chain connects TRBV2 to TRBJ1-2; D call uncertain. Here the CDR3 reads CASSTEFYGYTF. For the CDR3, the DNA is TGTGCCAGCAGTACAGAGTTCTATGGCTACACCTTC.